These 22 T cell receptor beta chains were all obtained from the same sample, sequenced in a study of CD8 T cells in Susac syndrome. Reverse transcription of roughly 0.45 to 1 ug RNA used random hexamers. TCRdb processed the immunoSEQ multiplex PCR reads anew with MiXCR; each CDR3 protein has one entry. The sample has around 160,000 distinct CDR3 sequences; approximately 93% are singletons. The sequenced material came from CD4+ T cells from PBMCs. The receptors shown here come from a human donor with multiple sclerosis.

The CDR3 DNA follows: TGTGCCACCCAACAGGGGGAGTACAATGAGCAGTTCTTC. Translation: CATQQGEYNEQFF. The chain links TRBV24-1 to TRBJ2-1; 8 bases match TRBD1. After removal of 9 bases from V and 4 bases from J, the junction contained 4 bases not matched to a gene. The CDR3 runs 13 residues. From germline, CDR1 is KGHDR and CDR2 SFDVKD.

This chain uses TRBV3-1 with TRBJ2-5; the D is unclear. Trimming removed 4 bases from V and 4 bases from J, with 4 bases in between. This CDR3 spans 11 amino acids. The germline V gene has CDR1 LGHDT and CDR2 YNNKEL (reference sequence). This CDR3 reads CASSLIETQYF. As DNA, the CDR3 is TGTGCCAGCAGCCTCATAGAGACCCAGTACTTC.

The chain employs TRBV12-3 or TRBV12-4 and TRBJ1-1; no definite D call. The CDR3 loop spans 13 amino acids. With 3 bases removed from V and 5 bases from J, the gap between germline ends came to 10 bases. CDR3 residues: CASSFSTSTEAFF. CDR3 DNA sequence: TGTGCCAGCAGTTTTTCGACGAGTACTGAAGCTTTCTTT.

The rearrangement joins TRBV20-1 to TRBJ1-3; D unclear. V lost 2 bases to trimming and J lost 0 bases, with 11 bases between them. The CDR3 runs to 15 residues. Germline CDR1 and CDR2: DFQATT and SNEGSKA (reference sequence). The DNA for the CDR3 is TGCAGTGCTAGACCCCAGAAAGACTCTGGAAACACCATATATTTT. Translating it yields CSARPQKDSGNTIYF.

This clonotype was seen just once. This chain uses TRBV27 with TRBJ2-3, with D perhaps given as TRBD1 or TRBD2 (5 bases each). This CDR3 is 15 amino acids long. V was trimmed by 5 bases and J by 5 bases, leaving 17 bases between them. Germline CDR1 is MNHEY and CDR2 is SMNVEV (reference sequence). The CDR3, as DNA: TGTGCCAGCAGTCCCCCGGGACCCCGTCGAGATACGCAGTATTTT. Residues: CASSPPGPRRDTQYF.

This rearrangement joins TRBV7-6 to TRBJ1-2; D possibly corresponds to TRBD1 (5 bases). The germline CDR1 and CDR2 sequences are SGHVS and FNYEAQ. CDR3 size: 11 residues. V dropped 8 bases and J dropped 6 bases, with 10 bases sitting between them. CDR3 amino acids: CASGQGDGYTF. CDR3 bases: TGTGCCAGCGGGCAGGGTGATGGCTACACCTTC.

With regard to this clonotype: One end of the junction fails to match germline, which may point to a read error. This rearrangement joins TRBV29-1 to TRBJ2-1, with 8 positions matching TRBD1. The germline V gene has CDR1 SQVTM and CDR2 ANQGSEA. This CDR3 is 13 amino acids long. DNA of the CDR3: TGCAGCGTTCAAGACAGGGGATTTAATGAGCAGTTCTTC. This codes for CSVQDRGFNEQFF.

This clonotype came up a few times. The CDR3 loop is CASKTLGSGANVLTF. In nucleotides, the CDR3 is TGTGCCAGCAAAACTCTTGGTTCGGGGGCCAACGTCCTGACTTTC. The chain is built from TRBV27 and TRBJ2-6, with D unclear. CDR3 length: 15 residues. Germline-derived CDR1 and CDR2 are MNHEY and SMNVEV (reference sequence). Between the trimmed V and J ends, which lost 7 bases and 4 bases, there was a span of 14 bases.

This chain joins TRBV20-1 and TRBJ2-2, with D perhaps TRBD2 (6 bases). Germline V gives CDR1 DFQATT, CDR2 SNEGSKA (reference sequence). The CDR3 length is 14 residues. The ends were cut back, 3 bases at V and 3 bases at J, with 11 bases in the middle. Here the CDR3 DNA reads TGCAGTGCTAGGGGACTTTCTTACACCGGGGAGCTGTTTTTT. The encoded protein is CSARGLSYTGELFF.

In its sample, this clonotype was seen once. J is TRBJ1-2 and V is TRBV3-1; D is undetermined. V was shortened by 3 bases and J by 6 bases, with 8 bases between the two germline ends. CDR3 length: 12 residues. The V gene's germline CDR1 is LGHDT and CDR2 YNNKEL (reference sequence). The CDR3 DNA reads TGTGCCAGCAGCCACGGGCGGGATGGCTACACCTTC. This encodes CASSHGRDGYTF.

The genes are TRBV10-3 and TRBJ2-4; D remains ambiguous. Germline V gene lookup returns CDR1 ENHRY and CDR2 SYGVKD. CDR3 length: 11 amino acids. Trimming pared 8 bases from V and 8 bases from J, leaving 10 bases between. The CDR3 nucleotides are TGTGCCATCGGCGGCAAGGACATTCAGTACTTC. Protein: CAIGGKDIQYF.

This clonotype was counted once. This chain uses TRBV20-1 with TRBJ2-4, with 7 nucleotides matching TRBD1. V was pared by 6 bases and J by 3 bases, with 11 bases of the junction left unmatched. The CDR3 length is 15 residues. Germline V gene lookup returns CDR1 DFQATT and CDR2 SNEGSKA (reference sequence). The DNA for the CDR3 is TGCAGTGCCCCGCCCACAGGGGTGGACAAAAACATTCAGTACTTC. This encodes CSAPPTGVDKNIQYF.

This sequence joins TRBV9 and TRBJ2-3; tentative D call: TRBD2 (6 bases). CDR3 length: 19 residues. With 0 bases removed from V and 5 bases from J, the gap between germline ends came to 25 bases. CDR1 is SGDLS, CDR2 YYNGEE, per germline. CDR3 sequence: CASSVAISSGSLGGDTQYF. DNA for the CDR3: TGTGCCAGCAGCGTAGCCATTAGTAGCGGATCCCTCGGTGGAGATACGCAGTATTTT.

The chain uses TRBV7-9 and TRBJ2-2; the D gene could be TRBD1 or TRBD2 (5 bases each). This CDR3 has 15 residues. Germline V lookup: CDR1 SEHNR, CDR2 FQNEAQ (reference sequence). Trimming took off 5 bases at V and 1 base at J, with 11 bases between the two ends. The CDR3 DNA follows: TGTGCCAGCAGCCGGGGCGACTGGAACACCGGGGAGCTGTTTTTT. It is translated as CASSRGDWNTGELFF.

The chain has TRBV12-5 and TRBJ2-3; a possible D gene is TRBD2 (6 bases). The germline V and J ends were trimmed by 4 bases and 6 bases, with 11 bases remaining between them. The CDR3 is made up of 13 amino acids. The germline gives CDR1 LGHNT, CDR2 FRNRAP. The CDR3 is CASGSSGADTQYF. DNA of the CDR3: TGTGCTAGTGGTTCCTCGGGAGCTGATACGCAGTATTTT.

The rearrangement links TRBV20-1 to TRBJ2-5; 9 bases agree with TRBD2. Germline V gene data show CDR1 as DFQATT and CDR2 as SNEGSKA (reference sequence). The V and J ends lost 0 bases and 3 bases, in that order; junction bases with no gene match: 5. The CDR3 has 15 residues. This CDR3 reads CSARDRRLAEETQYF. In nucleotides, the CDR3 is TGCAGTGCTAGAGATCGGCGACTAGCGGAAGAGACCCAGTACTTC.

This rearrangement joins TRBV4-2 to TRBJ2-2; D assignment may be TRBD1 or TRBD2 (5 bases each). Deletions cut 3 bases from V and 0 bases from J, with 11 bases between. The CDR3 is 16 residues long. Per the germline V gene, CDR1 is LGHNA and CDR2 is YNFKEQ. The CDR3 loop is CASSHDGTTNTGELFF. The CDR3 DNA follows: TGTGCCAGCAGCCATGACGGGACGACGAACACCGGGGAGCTGTTTTTT.

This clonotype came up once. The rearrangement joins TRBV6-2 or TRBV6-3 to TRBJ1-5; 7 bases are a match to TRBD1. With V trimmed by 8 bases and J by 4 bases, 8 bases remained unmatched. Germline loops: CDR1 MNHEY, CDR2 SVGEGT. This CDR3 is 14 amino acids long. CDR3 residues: CASQDRINNQPQHF. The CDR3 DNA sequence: TGTGCCAGCCAGGACAGGATTAATAATCAGCCCCAGCATTTT.

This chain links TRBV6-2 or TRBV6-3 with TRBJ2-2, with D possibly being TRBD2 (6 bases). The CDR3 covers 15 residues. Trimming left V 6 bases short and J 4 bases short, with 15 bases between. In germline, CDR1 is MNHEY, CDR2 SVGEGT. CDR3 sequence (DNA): TGTGCCAGCAGCCGACTAGGCCGGGGCACCGGGGAGCTGTTTTTT. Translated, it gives CASSRLGRGTGELFF.

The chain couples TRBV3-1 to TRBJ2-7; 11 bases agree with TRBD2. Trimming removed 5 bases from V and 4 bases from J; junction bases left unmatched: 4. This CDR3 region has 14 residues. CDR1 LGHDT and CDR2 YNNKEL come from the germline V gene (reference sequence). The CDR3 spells CASSSSGRSYEQYF. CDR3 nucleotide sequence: TGTGCCAGCAGCTCTAGCGGGAGGAGTTACGAGCAGTACTTC.

The CDR3 here is CASSAMSSGANVLTF. CDR3 DNA: TGTGCCAGCTCGGCTATGAGCTCTGGGGCCAACGTCCTGACTTTC. The V call is TRBV18, the J call TRBJ2-6, with D unclear. V lost 6 bases, J lost 0 bases, and 9 bases lay in between. The germline V gene encodes CDR1 KGHSH and CDR2 LQKENI. The CDR3 length is 15 residues.

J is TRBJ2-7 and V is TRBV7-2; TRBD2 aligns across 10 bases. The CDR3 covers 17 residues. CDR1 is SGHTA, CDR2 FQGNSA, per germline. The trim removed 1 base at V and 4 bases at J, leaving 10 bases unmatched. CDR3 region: CASSLVWTSGGGYEQYF. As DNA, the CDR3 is TGTGCCAGCAGCTTAGTTTGGACTAGCGGAGGCGGATACGAGCAGTACTTC.